Listed here are 17 T cell receptor beta chains from one sample, sequenced in a study of shared clonotypes between healthy human individuals. Profiling relied on immunoSEQ multiplex PCR, and the TCRdb table lists in-frame clones only, not all of them. The top ten hold 20% to 30% of the sample, which has approximately 810,000 clones, around 92% seen once. CD45RO-negative, CCR7-selected cells formed the naive CD8 fraction, which excluded terminally differentiated effector memory CD45RA+ cells. Sequenced material: naive CD8+ T cells sorted from blood. Source of these receptors: a young man in good health.

This chain connects TRBV7-3 to TRBJ2-5; TRBD2 agrees at 8 bases. V lost 5 bases, J lost 5 bases, and 13 bases stayed unmatched. There are 16 residues in the CDR3. The germline CDR1 and CDR2 sequences are SGHTA and FQGTGA. The CDR3 region is CASSLTPGGARETQYF. The CDR3 coding sequence is TGTGCCAGCAGCCTCACGCCGGGAGGGGCCCGGGAGACCCAGTACTTC.

This chain uses TRBV6-6 with TRBJ1-1; D unresolved. The germline V gene has CDR1 MNHNY and CDR2 SVGAGI (reference sequence). The CDR3 is 12 residues long. V was shortened by 8 bases and J by 3 bases, with 10 bases between the two germline ends. The CDR3: CASQDGDTEAFF. DNA of the CDR3: TGTGCCAGCCAAGATGGAGACACTGAAGCTTTCTTT.

This clone is a singleton in its sample. This sequence joins TRBV7-6 and TRBJ2-7, with 9 bases identical to TRBD2. Trimming cost V 4 bases and J 3 bases; bases outside gene matches: 10. Looked up from germline, CDR1 is SGHVS and CDR2 is FNYEAQ. This CDR3 is built from 16 residues. CDR3 coding DNA: TGTGCCAGCAGCTCGGGGACTAGCTCCCCCGACTACGAGCAGTACTTC. It is translated as CASSSGTSSPDYEQYF.

This clone was seen once. V is TRBV9 and J is TRBJ2-7; 8 positions agree with TRBD1. The ends lost 0 bases at V and 3 bases at J; junction bases unmatched: 8. Germline assignment: CDR1 SGDLS and CDR2 YYNGEE. The CDR3 runs to 16 residues. The CDR3, as DNA: TGTGCCAGCAGCGTAGGGAAGGACAGGGCTGTCTACGAGCAGTACTTC. Its protein is CASSVGKDRAVYEQYF.

With respect to this clone: Other DNA sequences in this sample translate to the same CDR3. The chain employs TRBV6-5 and TRBJ2-7; D not certain. Looked up from germline, CDR1 is MNHEY and CDR2 is SVGAGI. The CDR3 loop spans 13 amino acids. The ends were cut back, 2 bases at V and 3 bases at J, with 8 bases in the middle. CDR3 nucleotides: TGTGCCAGCAGTTACGGAGTAGGCTACGAGCAGTACTTC. Encoded protein: CASSYGVGYEQYF.

With regard to this clone: An end of the junction differs from the germline gene, which may be a read error. The V call is TRBV28, the J call TRBJ2-7; no reliable D call. Germline V gives CDR1 MDHEN, CDR2 SYDVKM. This CDR3 is 12 amino acids long. CDR3 protein: CASSFVPYEQYF. DNA of the CDR3: TGCGCCAGCAGTTTCGTCCCCTACGAGCAGTACTTC.

This chain connects TRBV5-6 to TRBJ2-5; 7 nucleotides agree with TRBD2. Germline CDR1 reads SGHDT; CDR2 reads YYEEEE. CDR3 size: 16 residues. With 0 bases clipped from V and 2 bases from J, the junction kept 7 bases outside the gene matches. CDR3: CASSLAREEPQETQYF. In DNA form, the CDR3 reads TGTGCCAGCAGCTTGGCTCGGGAGGAACCACAAGAGACCCAGTACTTC.

The rearrangement links TRBV7-7 to TRBJ2-1; TRBD2 agrees at 11 bases. The CDR3 has 15 amino acids. Germline V gives CDR1 SSHAT, CDR2 FNYEAQ (reference sequence). The V gene end was trimmed by 5 bases and the J gene end by 7 bases; junction bases not matched to a gene: 7. The CDR3 region is CASSPGLAAVNEQFF. For the CDR3, the DNA is TGTGCCAGCAGCCCGGGACTAGCGGCCGTAAATGAGCAGTTCTTC.

V gene TRBV7-9 combines with J gene TRBJ2-7; the D call may be TRBD1 or TRBD2 (6 bases each). CDR3 size: 17 residues. CDR1 is SEHNR and CDR2 is FQNEAQ in the germline V gene (reference sequence). Between the trimmed V and J ends, which lost 0 bases and 1 base, there was a span of 16 bases. The CDR3, as DNA: TGTGCCAGCAGCTTAGCAGGAGGGGGACCTCCTTCCTACGAGCAGTACTTC. It encodes CASSLAGGGPPSYEQYF.

This rearrangement joins TRBV15 to TRBJ2-3; perhaps D is TRBD1 or TRBD2 (5 bases each). This CDR3 is 13 amino acids long. Germline V lookup: CDR1 LNHNV, CDR2 YYDKDF (reference sequence). The V and J ends lost 10 bases and 0 bases respectively, with 11 bases between them. The CDR3 here is CAIRGESTDTQYF. The CDR3 bases are TGTGCCATCCGAGGGGAAAGCACAGATACGCAGTATTTT. Based on the CDR3 plus reference TRBV15 and TRBJ2-3, the full variable domain is DAMVIQNPRYQVTQFGKPVTLSCSQTLNHNVMYWYQQKSSQAPKLLFHYYDKDFNNEADTPDNFQSRRPNTSFCFLDIRSPGLGDTAMYLCAIRGESTDTQYFGPGTRLTVL.

The V and J genes are TRBV30 and TRBJ2-2; tentatively, D is TRBD2 (6 bases). The length of the CDR3 is 15 residues. V shed 5 bases and J shed 0 bases, with 13 bases lying between them. The V gene's germline CDR1 is GTSNPN and CDR2 SVGIG (reference sequence). The CDR3 DNA reads TGTGCCTGGGATACCGGGACTTCGAACACCGGGGAGCTGTTTTTT. Amino acid sequence: CAWDTGTSNTGELFF.

The chain recombines TRBV13 with TRBJ2-6; D is unclear. V dropped 2 bases and J dropped 0 bases, with 20 bases sitting between them. The germline V gene encodes CDR1 PRHDT and CDR2 FYEKMQ (reference sequence). The CDR3 covers 20 residues. The CDR3 loop reads CASSLFSPGFTSSGANVLTF. In DNA, the CDR3 is TGTGCCAGCAGCTTATTCAGTCCGGGCTTCACGTCCTCTGGGGCCAACGTCCTGACTTTC.

This chain uses TRBV27 with TRBJ2-7, with no clear D. The CDR3 totals 16 residues. V gave up 5 bases and J gave up 1 base, with 18 bases separating them. Germline V gives CDR1 MNHEY, CDR2 SMNVEV (reference sequence). The CDR3 sequence: CASSPLDVFESYEQYF. As DNA, the CDR3 is TGTGCCAGCAGTCCCCTGGATGTCTTTGAATCCTACGAGCAGTACTTC.

The table lists this clone with a few counts. The CDR3: CASSQQVAYEQYF. Written as DNA, the CDR3 is TGCGCCAGCAGCCAACAGGTCGCCTACGAGCAGTACTTC. The chain joins TRBV4-1 to TRBJ2-7; no reliable D call. V lost 2 bases and J lost 2, with 7 bases in between. The CDR3 contains 13 residues. Germline V CDR1 and CDR2: MGHRA, YSYEKL.

The chain couples TRBV5-1 to TRBJ2-2, with 7 positions matching TRBD1. Germline loops: CDR1 SGHRS, CDR2 YFSETQ. The V and J ends lost 3 bases and 5 bases, in that order; junction bases with no gene match: 1. The CDR3 has 13 residues. CDR3 region: CASSYRGTGELFF. The CDR3 nucleotides read TGCGCCAGCAGCTACAGGGGAACCGGGGAGCTGTTTTTT.

This chain uses TRBV13 with TRBJ2-1, with 9 positions matching TRBD2. Per germline, CDR1 PRHDT and CDR2 FYEKMQ (reference sequence). With 5 bases clipped from V and 0 bases from J, the junction kept 5 bases outside the gene matches. The CDR3 is 16 residues long. The CDR3 sequence: CASSPLAGASYNEQFF. CDR3 DNA: TGTGCCAGCAGCCCATTAGCGGGAGCCTCCTACAATGAGCAGTTCTTC.

This chain uses TRBV5-5 with TRBJ2-1, with D possibly matching TRBD1 (6 bases). V lost 2 bases to trimming and J lost 4 bases, with 16 bases between them. Germline loops: CDR1 SGHKS, CDR2 YYEKEE (reference sequence). The CDR3 is 16 amino acids. CDR3 nucleotide sequence: TGTGCCAGCAGCTTAGGGCCGGACAGTCTTTACAATGAGCAGTTCTTC. It yields the protein CASSLGPDSLYNEQFF.